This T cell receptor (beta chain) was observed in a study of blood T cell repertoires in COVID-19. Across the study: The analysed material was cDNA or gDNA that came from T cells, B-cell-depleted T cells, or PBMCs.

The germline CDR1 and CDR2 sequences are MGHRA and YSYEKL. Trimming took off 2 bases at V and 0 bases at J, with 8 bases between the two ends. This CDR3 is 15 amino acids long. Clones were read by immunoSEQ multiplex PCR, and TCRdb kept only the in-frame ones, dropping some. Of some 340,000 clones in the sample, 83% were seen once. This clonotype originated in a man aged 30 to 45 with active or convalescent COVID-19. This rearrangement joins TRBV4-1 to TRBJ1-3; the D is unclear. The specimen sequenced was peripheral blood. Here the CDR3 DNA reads TGCGCCAGCAGCCAAAAATTCCTCTCTGGAAACACCATATATTTT. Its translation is CASSQKFLSGNTIYF.